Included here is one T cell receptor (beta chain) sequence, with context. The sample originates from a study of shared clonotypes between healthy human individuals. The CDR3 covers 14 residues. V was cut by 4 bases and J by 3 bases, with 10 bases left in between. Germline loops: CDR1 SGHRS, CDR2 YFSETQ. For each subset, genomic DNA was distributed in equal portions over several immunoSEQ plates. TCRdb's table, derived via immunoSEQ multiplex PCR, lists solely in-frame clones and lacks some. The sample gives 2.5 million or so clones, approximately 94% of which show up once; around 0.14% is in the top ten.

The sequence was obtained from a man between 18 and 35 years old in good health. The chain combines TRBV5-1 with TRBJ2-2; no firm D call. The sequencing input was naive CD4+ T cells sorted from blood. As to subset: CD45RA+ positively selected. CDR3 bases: TGCGCCAGCAGCCAAATACCCGACACCGGGGAGCTGTTTTTT. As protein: CASSQIPDTGELFF.